This TCR beta chain was recorded in a study of beta chain features in type 1 diabetes. Whole-study findings and limits: Shortening that was moderate but significant affected the TCRB CDR3s of Type 1 diabetes patients in all four CD4+ subsets.

The CDR3 has 14 residues. Germline V gene data show CDR1 as MGHRA and CDR2 as YSYEKL. V lost 4 bases and J 6 bases, leaving 15 bases between the germline ends. With respect to this clone: Its target is unknown.

Isolated RNA was reverse transcribed in full, so expressed TCRB transcripts were sequenced. This table comes from immunoSEQ multiplex PCR, and its TCRdb copy is limited to in-frame clones, with some not included. The sample contains a few hundred thousand clones, over 9% of which appear only once. Sequenced material: central memory CD4+ T cells from blood. The sequence derives from a man aged 25-45 years with type 1 diabetes. The chain is built from TRBV4-1 and TRBJ1-2; D not certain. In DNA form, the CDR3 reads TGCGCCAGCAGCCCAAGTTGGGGATCTCATGGCTACACCTTC. Translated: CASSPSWGSHGYTF.